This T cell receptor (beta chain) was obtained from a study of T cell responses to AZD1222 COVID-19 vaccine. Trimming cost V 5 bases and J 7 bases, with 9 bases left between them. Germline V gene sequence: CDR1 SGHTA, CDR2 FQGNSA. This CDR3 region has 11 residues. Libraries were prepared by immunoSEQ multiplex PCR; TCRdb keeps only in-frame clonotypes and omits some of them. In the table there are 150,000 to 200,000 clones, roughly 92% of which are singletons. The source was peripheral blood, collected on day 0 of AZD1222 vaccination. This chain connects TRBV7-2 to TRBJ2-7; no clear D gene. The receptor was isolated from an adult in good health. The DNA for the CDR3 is TGTGCCAGCAGCCCTGACCTGGAGCAGTACTTC. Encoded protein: CASSPDLEQYF.